The sequence of this T cell receptor (beta chain) was determined in a study of shared clonotypes between healthy human individuals. The CDR3 consists of 15 residues. V was pared by 2 bases and J by 3 bases, with 12 bases between. Germline V gene sequence: CDR1 MDHEN, CDR2 SYDVKM. Genomic DNA per cell subset filled all wells of several immunoSEQ plates. In the original processing: Without quality scores, immunoSEQ junctional reads could not be filtered like full-length reads. Produced via immunoSEQ multiplex PCR; TCRdb's table is partial and in-frame only. That table furnishes V, J and clone size, whereas the DNA furnished D and trimming. The sample consists of hundreds of thousands of clones, just over 90% of them appearing once. CD45RO-negative, CCR7-positively selected cells formed the naive CD8 fraction, excluding terminally differentiated effector memory CD45RA+ cells.

Input material: naive CD8+ T cells sorted from blood. This chain links TRBV28 with TRBJ2-3, with D maybe TRBD2 (6 bases). The source is a man younger than 45 in good health. CDR3 sequence (DNA): TGTGCCAGCAGTTTAGGGGAGGTCCTAACAGATACGCAGTATTTT. It specifies CASSLGEVLTDTQYF.